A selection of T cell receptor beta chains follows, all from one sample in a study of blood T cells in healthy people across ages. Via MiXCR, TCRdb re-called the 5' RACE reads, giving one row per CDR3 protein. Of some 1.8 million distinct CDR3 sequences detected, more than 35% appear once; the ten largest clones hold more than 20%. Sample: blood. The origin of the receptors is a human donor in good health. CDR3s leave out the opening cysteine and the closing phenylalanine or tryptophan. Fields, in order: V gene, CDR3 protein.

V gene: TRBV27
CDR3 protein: ASSFTALNSPLH

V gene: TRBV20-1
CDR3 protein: SARDLRETQY

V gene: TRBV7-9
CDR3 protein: ASIPPGDMGGNNEQF

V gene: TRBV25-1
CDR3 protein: VSSDRGRETQY

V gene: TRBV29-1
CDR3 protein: SVGGTGGEETQY

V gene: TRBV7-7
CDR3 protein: ASSLVAEPQETQY

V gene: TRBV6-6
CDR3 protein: ASSPGQGRKTEAF

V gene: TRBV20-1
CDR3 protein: SAGEAGANVLT

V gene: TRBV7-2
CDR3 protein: ASSLDSLSSYEQY

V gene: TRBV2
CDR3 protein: ASTGAGGSYEQY

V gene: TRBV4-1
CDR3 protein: ASSQKGHTSGANVLT

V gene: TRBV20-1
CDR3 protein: SARPRGGWRGYT

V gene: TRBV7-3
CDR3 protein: ASSLGPTSYNEQF

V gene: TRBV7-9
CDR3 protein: ASSLALSSPTNGYT

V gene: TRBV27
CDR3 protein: ASSIDRGGDTGELF

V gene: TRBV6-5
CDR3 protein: ASSETGGWTEAF

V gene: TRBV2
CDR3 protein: ASSESHPYSEQF

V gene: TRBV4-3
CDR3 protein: ASSQEDGKLF

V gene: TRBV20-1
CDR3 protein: SASKLALNNEQY

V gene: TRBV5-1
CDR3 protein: ASRPIPGQGTYGYT

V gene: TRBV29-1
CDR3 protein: SVWIPTGNTIY

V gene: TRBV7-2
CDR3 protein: ASSLASLTSGGYEQY

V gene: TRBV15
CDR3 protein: ATSSRVWDTEAF

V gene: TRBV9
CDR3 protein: ASSVVQGPGELF

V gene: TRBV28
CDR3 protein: ASSFVSLAGDNEQF